This passage covers 8 T cell receptor beta chains from one sample sequenced in a study of glioma-infiltrating T cells. The iRepertoire nested amplicon-rescue multiplex PCR amplified TCR alpha and beta CDR3s from RNA. TCRdb fed the multiplex PCR reads into MiXCR, producing one record per CDR3 protein. The table lists approximately 190,000 distinct CDR3 sequences, 32% of them singletons, with 20% to 25% in the top ten. Sample: glioma tissue, nonneoplastic brain tissue, or PBMCs (not recorded which). These receptors all stem from a human donor with low-grade glioma or glioblastoma, undergoing nonglioma brain surgery, or in good health (not recorded which).

This clonotype was counted at least ten times. This chain connects TRBV6-1 to TRBJ2-3; 14 nucleotides line up with TRBD2. With 1 base clipped from V and 8 bases from J, the junction kept 8 bases outside the gene matches. The CDR3 has 17 residues. The V gene's germline CDR1 is MNHNS and CDR2 SASEGT. CDR3 nucleotides: TGTGCCAGCAGTGAAGTTCCGGGACTAGCGGGAGCAGGTACGCAGTATTTT. Amino acid sequence: CASSEVPGLAGAGTQYF.

The chain carries TRBV27 and TRBJ2-1; 11 bases fit TRBD2. In germline, CDR1 is MNHEY, CDR2 SMNVEV (reference sequence). The CDR3 is 17 amino acids. V lost 6 bases and J lost 0; bases outside the gene matches: 7. The CDR3 sequence is CASRASGRFSSYNEQFF. The CDR3 nucleotides read TGTGCCAGCAGGGCTAGCGGGAGGTTCAGCTCCTACAATGAGCAGTTCTTC.

As regards this clonotype: At one boundary the junction diverges from the germline segment, which might be a read error. The chain's CDR3 is CASSVGTSGNNIYF. The CDR3 DNA is TGTGCCAGCAGCGTAGGGACCTCTGGAAACAACATATATTTT. The chain links TRBV9 to TRBJ1-3; D remains ambiguous. The CDR3 contains 14 residues. Per germline, CDR1 SGDLS and CDR2 YYNGEE.

This clonotype has ten or more counts. The chain is built from TRBV6-1 and TRBJ1-1; 7 nucleotides match TRBD1. The germline CDR1 and CDR2 sequences are MNHNS and SASEGT. The CDR3 has 12 residues. J was trimmed by 6 bases and V by 5 bases; bases with no gene match: 3. The CDR3 DNA follows: TGTGCCAGCAGTCCTCAGGGGGCTGAAGCTTTCTTT. It encodes CASSPQGAEAFF.

This clonotype showed up many times. This chain connects TRBV19 to TRBJ2-1; 15 bases map to TRBD2. V trimming: 6 bases; J trimming: 6 bases; junction bases outside the gene matches: 3. Per the germline V gene, CDR1 is LNHDA and CDR2 is SQIVND (reference sequence). The CDR3 is 15 residues long. CDR3 sequence reads: CASSGLAGGPNEQFF. The CDR3, as DNA: TGTGCCAGTAGCGGACTAGCGGGAGGGCCCAATGAGCAGTTCTTC.

The chain links TRBV27 to TRBJ1-2; 12 nucleotides agree with TRBD1. Unmatched junction bases numbered 5, after V lost 6 bases and J lost 6 bases. The CDR3 length is 14 residues. From germline, CDR1 is MNHEY and CDR2 SMNVEV (reference sequence). The CDR3 DNA follows: TGTGCCAGCAGACCGGGACAGGGGGCGGATGGCTACACCTTC. Translated, it gives CASRPGQGADGYTF.

This clonotype was counted ten times or more. The chain employs TRBV19 and TRBJ2-1, with no clear D. The V and J ends lost 2 bases and 6 bases respectively, with 5 bases between them. The CDR3 sequence is 12 residues long. Germline V gene lookup returns CDR1 LNHDA and CDR2 SQIVND (reference sequence). CDR3 coding DNA: TGTGCCAGTAGTATATACGGCAATGAGCAGTTCTTC. Translating gives CASSIYGNEQFF.

This clonotype appeared many times. The V and J genes are TRBV6-1 and TRBJ2-3, with D tentatively TRBD2 (5 bases). V was pared by 6 bases and J by 4 bases, with 17 bases between. CDR3 length: 15 residues. In germline, CDR1 is MNHNS, CDR2 SASEGT. The CDR3 region has the DNA TGTGCCAGCAGCCCGTCCCGATTAGCGTCAGATACGCAGTATTTT. Translated: CASSPSRLASDTQYF.